The 27 T cell receptor beta chains reported below all come from one sample, sequenced in a study of spatial heterogeneity in lung cancer. Their antigens are not known. Broader study findings: Counts of expanded alpha and beta TCRs within tumors tracked the tumor nonsynonymous mutation count.

Time point reported: sample taken at primary tumor resection. MiXCR, applied by TCRdb to the 5' RACE reads, yields one record per CDR3 protein. The data hold about 100,000 distinct CDR3 sequences, with about 4.4% observed a single time. This specimen consisted of lung tumor tissue, obtained at surgery. All receptors come from a male donor with early-stage non-small cell lung cancer.

This clonotype was seen repeatedly, ten times or more. The chain has TRBV11-2 and TRBJ2-5, with TRBD1 identical over 7 bases. The CDR3 has 15 residues. Germline CDR1 is SGHAT and CDR2 is FQNNGV. Trimming at V came to 3 bases and at J to 9 bases, leaving 13 bases not matched to a gene. The CDR3 loop is CASSLADRVQMAQYF. CDR3 in DNA: TGTGCCAGCAGCTTGGCTGACAGGGTCCAGATGGCCCAGTACTTC.

This clonotype was seen at least ten times. The CDR3 nucleotides are TGTGCCAGCAGCCAAATCGCCCCCGATAATTCACCCCTCCACTTT. It is translated as CASSQIAPDNSPLHF. This sequence joins TRBV11-2 and TRBJ1-6; D is unclear. The V end lost 5 bases, the J end lost 5 bases, and 13 bases lay between the germline ends. Germline values: CDR1 SGHAT, CDR2 FQNNGV. The CDR3 contains 15 residues. The variable domain in full, completed from reference TRBV11-2 and TRBJ1-6, reads EAGVAQSPRYKIIEKRQSVAFWCNPISGHATLYWYQQILGQGPKLLIQFQNNGVVDDSQLPKDRFSAERLKGVDSTLKIQPAKLEDSAVYLCASSQIAPDNSPLHFGNGTRLTVT.

Many counts were recorded for this clonotype. The chain uses TRBV7-9 and TRBJ2-3, with D possibly TRBD2 on 5 matching bases. The length of the CDR3 is 14 residues. The V gene's germline CDR1 is SEHNR and CDR2 FQNEAQ (reference sequence). Trimming took off 2 bases at V and 4 bases at J, with 10 bases between the two ends. CDR3 sequence reads: CASSLPGFADTQYF. The CDR3 DNA reads as TGTGCCAGCAGCTTACCGGGATTCGCAGATACGCAGTATTTT.

This clonotype was counted many times. The chain's CDR3 is CASSYSGQSYEQYF. The CDR3 bases are TGTGCCAGCAGTTACTCGGGTCAGAGCTACGAGCAGTACTTC. V gene TRBV6-6 combines with J gene TRBJ2-7; D not resolved. The CDR3 totals 14 residues. The germline V and J ends were trimmed by 0 bases and 3 bases, with 9 bases remaining between them. Germline loops: CDR1 MNHNY, CDR2 SVGAGI (reference sequence).

This clonotype appeared a few times. The chain is built from TRBV12-3 or TRBV12-4 and TRBJ1-2; D not certain. Trimming stripped 1 base from V and 6 bases from J, with 9 bases between. The CDR3 runs 13 residues. CDR3 protein: CASSLGAEDGYTF. For the CDR3, the DNA is TGTGCCAGCAGTTTAGGCGCGGAAGATGGCTACACCTTC.

This clonotype was seen repeatedly, ten times or more. Written as DNA, the CDR3 is TGCGCCAGCAGCTTTAACGGGCGCTCCGGGGAGCTGTTTTTT. It yields the protein CASSFNGRSGELFF. The rearrangement joins TRBV5-1 to TRBJ2-2; no clear D gene. This CDR3 has 14 amino acids. V shed 2 bases and J shed 6 bases, with 11 bases lying between them. The germline V gene encodes CDR1 SGHRS and CDR2 YFSETQ.

This clonotype has ten or more counts. The chain is built from TRBV27 and TRBJ1-1, with 10 bases aligning to TRBD1. Germline trimming cut 2 bases from V and 2 bases from J; bases unmatched to any gene: 5. Germline V gene data show CDR1 as MNHEY and CDR2 as SMNVEV (reference sequence). This CDR3 has 16 residues. CDR3 nucleotide sequence: TGTGCCAGCAGTTTAGGATGGGACAGGGGTAACACTGAAGCTTTCTTT. Protein: CASSLGWDRGNTEAFF.

This clonotype was detected only a few times. The rearrangement links TRBV6-5 to TRBJ1-6; D not certain. The CDR3 sequence is 13 residues long. Germline V CDR1 and CDR2: MNHEY, SVGAGI. Trimming left V 5 bases short and J 10 bases short, with 12 bases between. The chain's CDR3 is CASSRPYDSPLHF. In DNA, the CDR3 is TGTGCCAGCAGTCGCCCTTACGACTCACCCCTCCACTTT.

There are a few counts of this clonotype. The chain joins TRBV28 to TRBJ1-2; D is unresolved. CDR1 and CDR2 (germline): MDHEN, SYDVKM. CDR3 length: 17 amino acids. Trimming removed 2 bases from V and 0 bases from J, with 16 bases in between. CDR3 residues: CASSLIAGPRPNYGYTF. The CDR3, as DNA: TGTGCCAGCAGTTTAATAGCGGGTCCTCGACCTAACTATGGCTACACCTTC.

Note on this clonotype: This could be a read error, since a much larger clone is one nucleotide away. The gene calls are TRBV6-1 and TRBJ1-1; perhaps TRBD1 as D (5 bases). The CDR3 is 11 amino acids. Germline V gene lookup returns CDR1 MNHNS and CDR2 SASEGT. CDR3 residues: CVSSQQEEPFF. The CDR3 nucleotides read TGTGTCAGCAGCCAACAGGAAGAACCTTTCTTT.

In its sample, this clonotype was seen many times. The chain has TRBV7-9 and TRBJ2-3; 8 bases match TRBD1. CDR1 and CDR2 (germline): SEHNR, FQNEAQ (reference sequence). After removal of 4 bases from V and 1 base from J, the junction contained 7 bases not matched to a gene. The CDR3 extends over 16 amino acids. CDR3: CASSSLRGRGTDTQYF. CDR3 DNA: TGTGCCAGCAGCTCACTCAGGGGGCGCGGCACAGATACGCAGTATTTT.

This clonotype was counted ten times or more. The rearrangement joins TRBV4-1 to TRBJ2-3; possibly TRBD2 for D (6 bases). This CDR3 has 14 amino acids. From germline, CDR1 is MGHRA and CDR2 YSYEKL. Trimming left V 1 base short and J 5 bases short, with 10 bases between. CDR3: CASSQGVGGDTQYF. CDR3 nucleotide sequence: TGCGCCAGCAGCCAAGGGGTGGGGGGAGATACGCAGTATTTT.

This clonotype has a count of ten or more. The gene calls are TRBV12-3 or TRBV12-4 and TRBJ1-5; D gene unclear. The CDR3 sequence is 13 residues long. Trimming pared 3 bases from V and 4 bases from J, leaving 7 bases between. CDR3 in amino acids: CASSLAENQPQHF. The CDR3 region has the DNA TGTGCCAGCAGTTTGGCGGAAAATCAGCCCCAGCATTTT.

This clonotype was seen at least ten times. V is TRBV5-1 and J is TRBJ2-2; no definite D call. The CDR3 is made up of 13 amino acids. V was trimmed by 1 base and J by 5 bases, leaving 6 bases between them. CDR1 is SGHRS, CDR2 YFSETQ, per germline. DNA of the CDR3: TGCGCCAGCAGCTTGTCAGTTACCGGGGAGCTGTTTTTT. Protein product: CASSLSVTGELFF. Variable domain in full (rest from reference TRBV5-1 and TRBJ2-2): KAGVTQTPRYLIKTRGQQVTLSCSPISGHRSVSWYQQTPGQGLQFLFEYFSETQRNKGNFPGRFSGRQFSNSRSEMNVSTLELGDSALYLCASSLSVTGELFFGEGSRLTVL.

Many counts were recorded for this clonotype. V gene TRBV3-1 combines with J gene TRBJ2-2; tentative D call: TRBD2 (5 bases). Per germline, CDR1 LGHDT and CDR2 YNNKEL (reference sequence). CDR3 length: 14 residues. V was cut by 4 bases and J by 3 bases, with 9 bases left in between. The CDR3 DNA reads TGTGCCAGCAGCCCGACTACTTACACCGGGGAGCTGTTTTTT. Protein: CASSPTTYTGELFF.

CDR3 amino acids: CSARDRSYEQYF. DNA of the CDR3: TGCAGTGCTAGAGACAGATCCTACGAGCAGTACTTC. The V call is TRBV20-1, the J call TRBJ2-7; D is uncertain. Trimming shortened V by 0 bases and J by 1 base, and 4 bases separated the two germline ends. This CDR3 is built from 12 residues. Germline V gene lookup returns CDR1 DFQATT and CDR2 SNEGSKA (reference sequence).

This clonotype was observed at least ten times. The chain joins TRBV20-1 to TRBJ2-1; D gene ambiguous. CDR1 is DFQATT, CDR2 SNEGSKA, per germline (reference sequence). V was trimmed by 0 bases and J by 2 bases, leaving 11 bases between them. CDR3 length: 15 residues. This CDR3 reads CSARDSASPYNEQFF. Here the CDR3 DNA reads TGCAGTGCTAGAGATTCAGCAAGCCCCTACAATGAGCAGTTCTTC.

This chain links TRBV20-1 with TRBJ1-4, with D possibly being TRBD1 (5 bases). The CDR3 runs 15 residues. Germline loops: CDR1 DFQATT, CDR2 SNEGSKA (reference sequence). The V gene lost 0 bases and the J gene lost 3 bases, with 11 bases spanning the gap. CDR3 sequence (DNA): TGCAGTGCTAGAGATCCGGGACGGTCTAATGAAAAACTGTTTTTT. This sequence encodes CSARDPGRSNEKLFF.

This clonotype was detected ten times or more. The genes are TRBV9 and TRBJ2-3, with a weak D call TRBD2 (5 bases). The CDR3 is 12 amino acids. Trimming removed 3 bases at V and 7 bases at J, with 9 bases between. Germline V gives CDR1 SGDLS, CDR2 YYNGEE. The DNA of the CDR3 is TGTGCCAGCAGCGGGGCGGACTATACGCAGTATTTT. Translating gives CASSGADYTQYF. Looking up the rest from reference TRBV9 and TRBJ2-3 gives the full variable domain: DSGVTQTPKHLITATGQRVTLRCSPRSGDLSVYWYQQSLDQGLQFLIQYYNGEERAKGNILERFSAQQFPDLHSELNLSSLELGDSALYFCASSGADYTQYFGPGTRLTVL.

This clonotype came up many times. The chain has TRBV27 and TRBJ1-6; D not resolved. The V gene's germline CDR1 is MNHEY and CDR2 SMNVEV (reference sequence). The CDR3 spans 13 residues. V dropped 10 bases and J dropped 0 bases, with 7 bases sitting between them. CDR3 in amino acids: CATKSSYNSPLHF. DNA of the CDR3: TGTGCCACCAAGTCCTCCTATAATTCACCCCTCCACTTT.

This clonotype was detected many times. The chain has TRBV6-2 or TRBV6-3 and TRBJ2-5, with 9 positions matching TRBD1. The CDR3 extends over 15 amino acids. V was clipped by 4 bases and J by 5 bases; unmatched bases: 8. Germline V gene sequence: CDR1 MNHEY, CDR2 SVGEGT. CDR3 sequence: CASSWGTGNQETQYF. The CDR3 DNA reads TGTGCCAGCAGTTGGGGGACAGGGAATCAGGAGACCCAGTACTTC.

Only a few counts were recorded for this clonotype. The chain links TRBV11-2 to TRBJ2-1, with D hard to call. Looked up from germline, CDR1 is SGHAT and CDR2 is FQNNGV. V dropped 5 bases and J dropped 10 bases, with 18 bases sitting between them. The CDR3 is 14 residues long. This CDR3 is CASSPAGSPREQFF. CDR3 DNA: TGTGCCAGCAGCCCCGCCGGCTCCCCCCGGGAGCAGTTCTTC.

This clonotype was counted a few times. The chain is built from TRBV20-1 and TRBJ2-1; 11 bases are a match to TRBD2. The germline gives CDR1 DFQATT, CDR2 SNEGSKA (reference sequence). There are 18 residues in the CDR3. V dropped 6 bases and J dropped 7; count of bases not matched to a gene: 20. The DNA of the CDR3 is TGCAGTGCCCTAGAAGGGCTAGCGGGAGGAGGATGGGAAAATGAGCAGTTCTTC. As protein: CSALEGLAGGGWENEQFF.

This clonotype was recorded many times. CDR3 sequence reads: CASSQGILRGRGDTQYF. Here the CDR3 DNA reads TGCGCCAGCAGCCAAGGCATCCTCAGGGGGCGAGGAGATACGCAGTATTTT. This sequence joins TRBV4-1 and TRBJ2-3; 8 bases line up with TRBD1. In germline, CDR1 is MGHRA, CDR2 YSYEKL. V gave up 1 base and J gave up 5 bases; unmatched junction bases: 11. The CDR3 is 17 residues long.

This chain joins TRBV3-1 and TRBJ2-1, with 11 nucleotides matching TRBD2. The CDR3 length is 17 residues. Germline lookup yields CDR1 LGHDT and CDR2 YNNKEL (reference sequence). J lost 1 base, V lost 0 bases, and 2 bases had no gene match. The CDR3 loop is CASSQDRLAGSYNEQFF. The DNA for the CDR3 is TGTGCCAGCAGCCAAGATCGACTAGCGGGGTCCTACAATGAGCAGTTCTTC.

At least ten counts were recorded for this clonotype. The chain has TRBV6-1 and TRBJ1-5; D is unclear. This CDR3 has 14 residues. The V gene lost 2 bases and the J gene lost 3 bases, with 8 bases spanning the gap. Germline V CDR1 and CDR2: MNHNS, SASEGT. The CDR3 is CASSEFADNQPQHF. Written as DNA, the CDR3 is TGTGCCAGCAGTGAATTCGCGGACAATCAGCCCCAGCATTTT.

In its sample, this clonotype was seen a few times. The V gene is TRBV7-2, the J gene TRBJ2-1; 14 bases fit TRBD2. Trimming took 0 bases from V and 0 from J; bases not matched to a gene: 7. CDR3 length: 20 amino acids. Germline values: CDR1 SGHTA, CDR2 FQGNSA. The CDR3 reads CASSLAKTSGRGYSYNEQFF. The DNA for the CDR3 is TGTGCCAGCAGCTTAGCGAAGACTAGCGGGAGGGGCTACTCCTACAATGAGCAGTTCTTC.